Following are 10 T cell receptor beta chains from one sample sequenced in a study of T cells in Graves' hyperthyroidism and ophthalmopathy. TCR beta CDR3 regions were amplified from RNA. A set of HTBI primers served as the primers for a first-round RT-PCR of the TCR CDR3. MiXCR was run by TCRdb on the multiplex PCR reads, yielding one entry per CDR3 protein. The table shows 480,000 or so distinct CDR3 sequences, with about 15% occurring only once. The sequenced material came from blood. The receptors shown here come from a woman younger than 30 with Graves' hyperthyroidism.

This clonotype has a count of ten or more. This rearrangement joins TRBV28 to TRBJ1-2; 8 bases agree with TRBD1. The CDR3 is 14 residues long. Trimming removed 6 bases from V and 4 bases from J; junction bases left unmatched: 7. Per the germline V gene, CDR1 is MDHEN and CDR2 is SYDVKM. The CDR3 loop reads CASRNPTGVYGYTF. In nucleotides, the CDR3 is TGTGCCAGCAGAAACCCGACAGGGGTCTATGGCTACACCTTC.

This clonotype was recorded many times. CDR3 amino acids: CASRYAGGADEQYF. DNA for the CDR3: TGCGCCAGCAGATACGCAGGGGGCGCAGACGAGCAGTACTTC. The chain recombines TRBV5-1 with TRBJ2-7, with 8 bases that match TRBD1. Germline assignment: CDR1 SGHRS and CDR2 YFSETQ. J lost 5 bases, V lost 5 bases, and 9 bases had no gene match. The CDR3 covers 14 residues. The whole variable domain, remainder taken from reference TRBV5-1 and TRBJ2-7, is KAGVTQTPRYLIKTRGQQVTLSCSPISGHRSVSWYQQTPGQGLQFLFEYFSETQRNKGNFPGRFSGRQFSNSRSEMNVSTLELGDSALYLCASRYAGGADEQYFGPGTRLTVT.

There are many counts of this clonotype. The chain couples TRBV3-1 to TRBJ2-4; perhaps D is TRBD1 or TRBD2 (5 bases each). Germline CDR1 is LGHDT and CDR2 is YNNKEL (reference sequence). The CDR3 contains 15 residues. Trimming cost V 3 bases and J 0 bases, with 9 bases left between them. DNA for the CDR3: TGTGCCAGCAGCCACATTGGGGGAGCCAAAAACATTCAGTACTTC. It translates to CASSHIGGAKNIQYF.

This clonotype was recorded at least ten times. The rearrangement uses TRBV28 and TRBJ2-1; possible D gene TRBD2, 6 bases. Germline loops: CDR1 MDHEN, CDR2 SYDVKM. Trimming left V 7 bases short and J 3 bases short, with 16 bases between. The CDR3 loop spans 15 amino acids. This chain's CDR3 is CASTSGLQYYNEQFF. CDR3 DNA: TGTGCCAGCACCTCGGGACTCCAATACTACAATGAGCAGTTCTTC.

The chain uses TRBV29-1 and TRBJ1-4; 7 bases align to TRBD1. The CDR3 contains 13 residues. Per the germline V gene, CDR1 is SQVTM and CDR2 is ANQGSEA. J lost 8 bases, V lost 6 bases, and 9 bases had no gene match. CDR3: CSVEGATGEKLFF. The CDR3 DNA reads TGCAGCGTCGAGGGGGCGACTGGGGAAAAACTGTTTTTT.

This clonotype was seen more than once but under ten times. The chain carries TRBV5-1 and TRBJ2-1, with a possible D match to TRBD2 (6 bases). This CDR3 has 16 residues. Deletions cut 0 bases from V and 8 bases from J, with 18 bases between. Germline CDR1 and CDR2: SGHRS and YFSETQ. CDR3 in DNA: TGCGCCAGCAGCTTGGCCGACGCGGGAATGAACGATGAGCAGTTCTTC. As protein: CASSLADAGMNDEQFF.

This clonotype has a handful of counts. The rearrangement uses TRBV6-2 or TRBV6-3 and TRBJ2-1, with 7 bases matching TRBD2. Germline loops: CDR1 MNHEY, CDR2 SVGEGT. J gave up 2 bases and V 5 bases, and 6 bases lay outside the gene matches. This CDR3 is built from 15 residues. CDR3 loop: CASSTTSAPYNEQFF. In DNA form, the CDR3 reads TGTGCCAGCAGTACCACTAGCGCTCCCTACAATGAGCAGTTCTTC.

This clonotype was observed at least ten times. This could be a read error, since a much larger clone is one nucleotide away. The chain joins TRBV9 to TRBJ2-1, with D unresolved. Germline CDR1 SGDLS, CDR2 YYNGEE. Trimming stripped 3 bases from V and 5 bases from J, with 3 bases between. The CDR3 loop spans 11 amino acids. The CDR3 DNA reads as TGTGCCAGCAGCGGAAACAATGAGCAGTTCTTC. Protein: CASSGNNEQFF. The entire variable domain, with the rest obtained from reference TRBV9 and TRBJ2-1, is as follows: DSGVTQTPKHLITATGQRVTLRCSPRSGDLSVYWYQQSLDQGLQFLIQYYNGEERAKGNILERFSAQQFPDLHSELNLSSLELGDSALYFCASSGNNEQFFGPGTRLTVL.

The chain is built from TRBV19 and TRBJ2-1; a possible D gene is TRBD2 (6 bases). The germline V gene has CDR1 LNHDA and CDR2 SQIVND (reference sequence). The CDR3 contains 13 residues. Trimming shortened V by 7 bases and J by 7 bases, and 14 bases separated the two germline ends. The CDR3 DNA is TGTGCCAGTACCTCCGGTCGGGGGAATGAGCAGTTCTTC. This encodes CASTSGRGNEQFF. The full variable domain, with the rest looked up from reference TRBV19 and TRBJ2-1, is DGGITQSPKYLFRKEGQNVTLSCEQNLNHDAMYWYRQDPGQGLRLIYYSQIVNDFQKGDIAEGYSVSREKKESFPLTVTSAQKNPTAFYLCASTSGRGNEQFFGPGTRLTVL.

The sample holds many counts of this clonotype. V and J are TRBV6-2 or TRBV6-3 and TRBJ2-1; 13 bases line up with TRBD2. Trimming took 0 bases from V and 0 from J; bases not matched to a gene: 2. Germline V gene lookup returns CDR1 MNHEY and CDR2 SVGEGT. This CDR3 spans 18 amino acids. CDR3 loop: CASSYSRTSGSSYNEQFF. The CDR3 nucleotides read TGTGCCAGCAGTTACTCTCGGACTAGCGGGAGCTCCTACAATGAGCAGTTCTTC.